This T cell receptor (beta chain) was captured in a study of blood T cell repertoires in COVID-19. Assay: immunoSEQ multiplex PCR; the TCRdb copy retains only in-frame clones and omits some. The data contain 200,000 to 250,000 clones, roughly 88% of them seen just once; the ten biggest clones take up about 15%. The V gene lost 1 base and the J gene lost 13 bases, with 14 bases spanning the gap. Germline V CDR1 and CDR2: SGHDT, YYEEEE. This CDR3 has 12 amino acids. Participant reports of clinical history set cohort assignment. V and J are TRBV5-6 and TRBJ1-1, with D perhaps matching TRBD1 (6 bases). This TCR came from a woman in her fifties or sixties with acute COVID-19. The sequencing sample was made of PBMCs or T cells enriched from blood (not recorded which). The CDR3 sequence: CASSLFSGDNFF. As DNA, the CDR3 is TGTGCCAGCAGCTTGTTTTCAGGGGATAATTTCTTT.